The 5 T cell receptor beta chains reported below all come from one sample, sequenced in a study of T cell responses to AZD1222 COVID-19 vaccine. Sequencing used immunoSEQ multiplex PCR; TCRdb keeps in-frame clones, though not all of them. The profile shows 150,000 to 200,000 clones, roughly 90% of them singletons. The sample was peripheral blood, taken 28 days after the second AZD1222 dose. These TCRs come from an adult who received the AZD1222 COVID-19 vaccine.

V gene TRBV29-1 combines with J gene TRBJ1-1; TRBD1 matches 8 bases. The germline V gene encodes CDR1 SQVTM and CDR2 ANQGSEA. This CDR3 region has 13 residues. V shed 7 bases, J shed 3 bases, and the junction held 7 bases outside the gene matches. This CDR3 is CSAGQGGDTEAFF. The DNA of the CDR3 is TGCAGCGCAGGACAGGGAGGGGACACTGAAGCTTTCTTT.

V is TRBV5-4 and J is TRBJ2-5; 8 bases map to TRBD2. The CDR3 has 19 residues. Germline assignment: CDR1 SGHNT and CDR2 YYREEE (reference sequence). With V trimmed by 0 bases and J by 4 bases, 17 bases remained unmatched. CDR3 loop: CASSLDVSLRRGAPETQYF. CDR3 DNA: TGTGCCAGCAGCTTGGATGTATCACTACGGCGGGGGGCCCCAGAGACCCAGTACTTC. Using reference TRBV5-4 and TRBJ2-5 for the parts outside the CDR3, the full variable domain is ETGVTQSPTHLIKTRGQQVTLRCSSQSGHNTVSWYQQALGQGPQFIFQYYREEENGRGNFPPRFSGLQFPNYSSELNVNALELDDSALYLCASSLDVSLRRGAPETQYFGPGTRLLVL.

The rearrangement links TRBV4-2 to TRBJ1-6; the match to TRBD1 covers 9 bases. Germline CDR1 reads LGHNA; CDR2 reads YNFKEQ. V lost 0 bases to trimming and J lost 5 bases; unmatched junction nucleotides: 11. The CDR3 consists of 19 residues. CDR3 residues: CASSQDTIPDRGNNSPLHF. CDR3 bases: TGTGCCAGCAGCCAAGACACTATACCAGACAGGGGGAATAATTCACCCCTCCACTTT.

J is TRBJ1-5 and V is TRBV6-2 or TRBV6-3; TRBD1 is a possible D gene (5 bases). The length of the CDR3 is 14 residues. The V end was cut by 2 bases, the J end by 3 bases, with 8 bases between. The germline CDR1 and CDR2 sequences are MNHEY and SVGEGT. CDR3 in amino acids: CASSYQGSNQPQHF. The CDR3 DNA follows: TGTGCCAGCAGTTACCAGGGTTCCAATCAGCCCCAGCATTTT.

The chain couples TRBV6-5 to TRBJ2-3, with unresolved D. Trimming left V 7 bases short and J 5 bases short, with 10 bases between. The CDR3 has 12 residues. Germline CDR1 is MNHEY and CDR2 is SVGAGI. The CDR3 reads CASTQVRDTQYF. The CDR3, as DNA: TGTGCCAGCACCCAAGTAAGAGATACGCAGTATTTT.